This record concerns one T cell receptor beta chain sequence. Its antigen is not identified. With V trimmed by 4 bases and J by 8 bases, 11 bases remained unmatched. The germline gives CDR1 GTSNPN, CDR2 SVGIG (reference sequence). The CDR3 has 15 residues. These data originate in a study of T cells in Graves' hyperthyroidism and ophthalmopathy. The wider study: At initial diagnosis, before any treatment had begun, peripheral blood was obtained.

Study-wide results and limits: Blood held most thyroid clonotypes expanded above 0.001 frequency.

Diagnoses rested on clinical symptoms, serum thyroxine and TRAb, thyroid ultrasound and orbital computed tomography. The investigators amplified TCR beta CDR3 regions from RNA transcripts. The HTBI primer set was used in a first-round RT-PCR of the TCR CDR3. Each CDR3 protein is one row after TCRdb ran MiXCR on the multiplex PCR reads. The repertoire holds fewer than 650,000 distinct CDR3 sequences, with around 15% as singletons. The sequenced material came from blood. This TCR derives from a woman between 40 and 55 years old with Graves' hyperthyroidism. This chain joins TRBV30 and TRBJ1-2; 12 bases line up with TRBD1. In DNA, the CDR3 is TGTGCCTGGATTAACCCGGGACAGGGGGCGCGCGGCTACACCTTC. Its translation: CAWINPGQGARGYTF. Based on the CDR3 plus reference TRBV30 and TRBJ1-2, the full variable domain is SQTIHQWPATLVQPVGSPLSLECTVEGTSNPNLYWYRQAAGRGLQLLFYSVGIGQISSEVPQNLSASRPQDRQFILSSKKLLLSDSGFYLCAWINPGQGARGYTFGSGTRLTVV.